This T cell receptor beta chain was sequenced in a study of blood T cell repertoires in COVID-19. Clones were sequenced by immunoSEQ multiplex PCR, and TCRdb holds only the in-frame ones, with some missing. The sample lists around 190,000 clones, approximately 88% occurring once. With 6 bases removed from V and 5 bases from J, the gap between germline ends came to 7 bases. Germline CDR1 MNHEY, CDR2 SVGEGT. The CDR3 totals 11 residues. The sequence was collected from a man aged 18-30 years with acute COVID-19. The sample was PBMCs or T cells enriched from blood (not recorded which). This chain connects TRBV6-2 or TRBV6-3 to TRBJ2-5; D is unclear. The chain's CDR3 is CASSHGETQYF. CDR3 nucleotides: TGTGCCAGCAGCCACGGGGAGACCCAGTACTTC.